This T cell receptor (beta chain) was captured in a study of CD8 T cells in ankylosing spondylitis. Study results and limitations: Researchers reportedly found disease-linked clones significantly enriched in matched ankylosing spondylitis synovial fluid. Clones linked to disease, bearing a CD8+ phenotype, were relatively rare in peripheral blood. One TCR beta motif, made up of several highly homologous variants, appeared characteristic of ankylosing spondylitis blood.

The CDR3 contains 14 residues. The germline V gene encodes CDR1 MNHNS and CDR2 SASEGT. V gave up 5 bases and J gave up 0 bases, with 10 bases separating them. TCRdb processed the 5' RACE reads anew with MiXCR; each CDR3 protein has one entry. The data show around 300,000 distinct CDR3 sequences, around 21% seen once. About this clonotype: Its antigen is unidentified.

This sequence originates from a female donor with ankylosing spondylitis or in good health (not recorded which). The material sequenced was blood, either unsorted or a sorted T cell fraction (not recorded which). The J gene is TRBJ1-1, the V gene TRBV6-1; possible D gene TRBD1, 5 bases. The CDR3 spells CASSRTSMNTEAFF. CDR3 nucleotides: TGTGCCAGCAGTCGGACAAGCATGAACACTGAAGCTTTCTTT.